Each of the 25 T cell receptor beta chains below was sequenced from the same sample in a study of vaccination and CD4 T cells after COVID-19. These receptors' targets are unknown. Sequence data for DNA of cultured CD4+ T cells were generated by the Oncomine TCR Beta short-read assay. Each CDR3 protein gets one entry after TCRdb re-called the PCR reads with MiXCR. The sample gives over 10,000 distinct CDR3 sequences, about 82% of which show up once; roughly a quarter is in the top ten. Sample treatment: approximately 10-day PBMC culture with coronavirus spike peptide pools or control peptides (ViraFEST assay). Sequenced material: CD4+ T cells from blood, cultured in vitro. The receptors here all came from a human donor who had recovered from COVID-19.

V usage is TRBV30 and J usage is TRBJ1-2; maybe TRBD1 (5 bases). The CDR3 sequence is 17 residues long. V was shortened by 0 bases and J by 4 bases, with 21 bases between the two germline ends. Looked up from germline, CDR1 is GTSNPN and CDR2 is SVGIG (reference sequence). The CDR3 region is CAWSVGLMGQKSYGYTF. CDR3 DNA sequence: TGTGCCTGGAGTGTAGGTCTAATGGGGCAGAAAAGCTATGGCTACACCTTC.

The DNA of the CDR3 is TGTGCCATCAGCGCCGGGACAGGGGTCGACGAGCAGTACTTC. It codes for CAISAGTGVDEQYF. The gene calls are TRBV10-3 and TRBJ2-7; 10 nucleotides align to TRBD1. The CDR3 covers 14 residues. Germline CDR1 reads ENHRY; CDR2 reads SYGVKD. Germline trimming cut 6 bases from V and 5 bases from J; bases unmatched to any gene: 7.

This clonotype was counted only a few times. The chain carries TRBV4-3 and TRBJ1-5; no firm D call. The germline CDR1 and CDR2 sequences are LGHNA and YSLEER. The V gene lost 4 bases and the J gene lost 7 bases, with 5 bases spanning the gap. This CDR3 has 11 amino acids. DNA of the CDR3: TGCGCCAGCAGCCCGTGCCAGCCCCAGCATTTT. Its translation: CASSPCQPQHF.

The CDR3 protein is CASSSPRGVSNQPQHF. CDR3 coding DNA: TGTGCCAGCAGTTCTCCCAGGGGAGTGAGCAATCAGCCCCAGCATTTT. The chain employs TRBV28 and TRBJ1-5; tentative D call: TRBD1 (6 bases). Germline loops: CDR1 MDHEN, CDR2 SYDVKM. This CDR3 is built from 16 residues. V lost 4 bases and J lost 1, with 14 bases in between.

The chain employs TRBV27 and TRBJ1-2; D is uncertain. Germline V gives CDR1 MNHEY, CDR2 SMNVEV (reference sequence). V shed 3 bases and J shed 4 bases, with 15 bases lying between them. The CDR3 sequence is 15 residues long. In DNA, the CDR3 is TGTGCCAGCAGTTTGAGGCCCGGACGGCCCTATGGCTACACCTTC. It is translated as CASSLRPGRPYGYTF.

The V and J genes are TRBV28 and TRBJ1-2, with 11 bases that match TRBD1. The CDR3 has 15 residues. CDR1 and CDR2 (germline): MDHEN, SYDVKM. V dropped 6 bases and J dropped 5; count of bases not matched to a gene: 8. This CDR3 is CASRTSGTGGYGYTF. The CDR3 DNA reads as TGTGCCAGCAGGACCTCCGGGACAGGGGGATATGGCTACACCTTC.

The rearrangement links TRBV24-1 to TRBJ2-1; 7 bases are shared with TRBD2. V dropped 2 bases and J dropped 6; count of bases not matched to a gene: 6. Germline loops: CDR1 KGHDR, CDR2 SFDVKD. The CDR3 covers 15 residues. Written as DNA, the CDR3 is TGTGCCACCAGTGATTCCGGGACTACCATCAATGAGCAGTTCTTC. Translating gives CATSDSGTTINEQFF.

CDR3 sequence reads: CATKRSSYNEQFF. For the CDR3, the DNA is TGTGCCACCAAGCGGAGCTCCTACAATGAGCAGTTCTTC. V and J are TRBV15 and TRBJ2-1, with TRBD2 as a possible D gene (5 bases). Germline loops: CDR1 LNHNV, CDR2 YYDKDF (reference sequence). The ends were cut back, 7 bases at V and 0 bases at J, with 7 bases in the middle. The CDR3 is 13 residues long.

The chain carries TRBV19 and TRBJ2-4, with 7 bases fitting TRBD1. The CDR3 is 16 amino acids. Germline-derived CDR1 and CDR2 are LNHDA and SQIVND (reference sequence). The trim removed 3 bases at V and 9 bases at J, leaving 14 bases unmatched. In DNA, the CDR3 is TGTGCCAGTAGTATCGGGACAGTATTCCCTCGTGGCATTCAGTACTTC. Translated: CASSIGTVFPRGIQYF. The full variable domain, in which reference TRBV19 and TRBJ2-4 provide the parts outside the CDR3, is DGGITQSPKYLFRKEGQNVTLSCEQNLNHDAMYWYRQDPGQGLRLIYYSQIVNDFQKGDIAEGYSVSREKKESFPLTVTSAQKNPTAFYLCASSIGTVFPRGIQYFGAGTRLSVL.

The rearrangement joins TRBV7-2 to TRBJ1-2; D gene unclear. The V gene's germline CDR1 is SGHTA and CDR2 FQGNSA. The length of the CDR3 is 14 residues. The V and J ends lost 5 bases and 2 bases respectively, with 12 bases between them. The chain's CDR3 is CASSLSGLNYGYTF. For the CDR3, the DNA is TGTGCCAGCAGCCTGTCAGGTCTAAACTATGGCTACACCTTC.

This sequence joins TRBV24-1 and TRBJ2-1; D is perhaps TRBD2 (6 bases). Trimming removed 0 bases from V and 12 bases from J, with 14 bases in between. CDR1 is KGHDR and CDR2 is SFDVKD in the germline V gene. CDR3 length: 14 amino acids. CDR3 region: CATSDLNEYGRQFF. The CDR3 bases are TGTGCCACCAGTGATTTGAACGAGTACGGGAGGCAGTTCTTC.

The genes are TRBV15 and TRBJ1-2; TRBD1 might be the D (6 bases). Germline V gene data show CDR1 as LNHNV and CDR2 as YYDKDF (reference sequence). The V end was cut by 4 bases, the J end by 8 bases, with 14 bases between. This CDR3 is built from 13 residues. The CDR3 here is CATSTKQGLGYTF. CDR3 DNA sequence: TGTGCCACCAGCACAAAACAGGGATTAGGCTACACCTTC.

The chain is built from TRBV20-1 and TRBJ1-5; weak D call: TRBD1 (6 bases). Trimming cost V 1 base and J 7 bases, with 17 bases left between them. Germline V lookup: CDR1 DFQATT, CDR2 SNEGSKA (reference sequence). The CDR3 extends over 15 amino acids. This chain's CDR3 is CSARVGGRGGQPQHF. CDR3 DNA: TGCAGTGCTAGAGTTGGGGGGCGCGGGGGGCAGCCCCAGCATTTT.

The V and J genes are TRBV20-1 and TRBJ2-2; D may be TRBD1 (6 bases). Germline loops: CDR1 DFQATT, CDR2 SNEGSKA (reference sequence). The CDR3 is 16 residues long. The ends were cut back, 0 bases at V and 3 bases at J, with 14 bases in the middle. CDR3 loop: CSARDLHAGDTGELFF. For the CDR3, the DNA is TGCAGTGCTAGAGATCTTCACGCAGGGGACACCGGGGAGCTGTTTTTT.

This clonotype has a handful of counts. CDR3 region: CASSPNLGRETQYF. Written as DNA, the CDR3 is TGTGCCAGCAGCCCGAACCTCGGGAGGGAGACCCAGTACTTC. J is TRBJ2-5 and V is TRBV7-8, with 7 positions matching TRBD2. Germline CDR1 is SGHVS and CDR2 is FQNEAQ. The V gene end was trimmed by 5 bases and the J gene end by 5 bases; junction bases not matched to a gene: 8. This CDR3 spans 14 amino acids.

V is TRBV11-2 and J is TRBJ2-2, with D unresolved. This CDR3 region has 14 residues. Germline loops: CDR1 SGHAT, CDR2 FQNNGV. Trimming cost V 5 bases and J 5 bases, with 12 bases left between them. CDR3 DNA sequence: TGTGCCAGCAGCCAGTGGAGAGGTACCGGGGAGCTGTTTTTT. This translates into CASSQWRGTGELFF.

This chain uses TRBV24-1 with TRBJ2-7; TRBD2 agrees at 7 bases. Germline-derived CDR1 and CDR2 are KGHDR and SFDVKD. With 2 bases clipped from V and 1 base from J, the junction kept 4 bases outside the gene matches. The CDR3 runs 15 residues. The CDR3: CATSDSSGVSYEQYF. Written as DNA, the CDR3 is TGTGCCACCAGTGATTCCAGCGGGGTTTCCTACGAGCAGTACTTC.

This sequence joins TRBV29-1 and TRBJ2-2; D perhaps matches TRBD2 (5 bases). The CDR3 contains 14 residues. Germline V gene data show CDR1 as SQVTM and CDR2 as ANQGSEA. V lost 7 bases and J 0 bases, leaving 12 bases between the germline ends. This CDR3 is CSGREQPNTGELFF. The CDR3 nucleotides are TGCAGCGGAAGGGAGCAGCCGAACACCGGGGAGCTGTTTTTT.

This chain connects TRBV11-2 to TRBJ1-2; D unclear. Germline assignment: CDR1 SGHAT and CDR2 FQNNGV. This CDR3 has 12 amino acids. V dropped 2 bases and J dropped 2 bases, with 3 bases sitting between them. CDR3 amino acids: CASSLSNYGYTF. In DNA form, the CDR3 reads TGTGCCAGCAGCTTAAGCAACTATGGCTACACCTTC.

The genes are TRBV20-1 and TRBJ1-5; tentatively, D is TRBD1 (5 bases). V was shortened by 0 bases and J by 4 bases, with 16 bases between the two germline ends. There are 16 residues in the CDR3. CDR1 and CDR2 (germline): DFQATT, SNEGSKA (reference sequence). The CDR3 is CSARDPNGALNQPQHF. In nucleotides, the CDR3 is TGCAGTGCTAGAGATCCGAATGGGGCCCTTAATCAGCCCCAGCATTTT.

This chain connects TRBV20-1 to TRBJ2-7; 9 nucleotides agree with TRBD1. This CDR3 has 15 residues. With 0 bases clipped from V and 4 bases from J, the junction kept 7 bases outside the gene matches. CDR1 DFQATT and CDR2 SNEGSKA come from the germline V gene (reference sequence). This CDR3 reads CSARDRGTGWYEQYF. CDR3 DNA: TGCAGTGCTAGAGATCGGGGGACAGGGTGGTACGAGCAGTACTTC.

This chain uses TRBV20-1 with TRBJ1-6, with TRBD1 matching over 7 bases. This CDR3 is 15 amino acids long. V lost 2 bases to trimming and J lost 7 bases; unmatched junction nucleotides: 8. Germline V gene data show CDR1 as DFQATT and CDR2 as SNEGSKA (reference sequence). The CDR3 here is CSARRDSFANSPLHF. The DNA of the CDR3 is TGCAGTGCTAGAAGGGACAGTTTCGCGAATTCACCCCTCCACTTT.

The gene calls are TRBV7-2 and TRBJ2-5, with D possibly matching TRBD1 (6 bases). The CDR3 consists of 11 residues. With 5 bases removed from V and 10 bases from J, the gap between germline ends came to 11 bases. CDR1 and CDR2 (germline): SGHTA, FQGNSA. CDR3: CASSLQGGQYF. CDR3 DNA sequence: TGTGCCAGCAGCCTACAAGGGGGCCAGTACTTC.

The rearrangement uses TRBV20-1 and TRBJ1-5; perhaps TRBD1 as D (6 bases). The CDR3 loop spans 15 amino acids. The germline V gene has CDR1 DFQATT and CDR2 SNEGSKA (reference sequence). V lost 6 bases, J lost 1 base, and 16 bases lay in between. The CDR3 DNA is TGCAGTGCACCCCCCGGGACAAACAGCAATCAGCCCCAGCATTTT. As protein: CSAPPGTNSNQPQHF.

The V gene is TRBV6-1, the J gene TRBJ1-5; D is undetermined. Germline V gene sequence: CDR1 MNHNS, CDR2 SASEGT. V shed 8 bases and J shed 6 bases, with 20 bases lying between them. The CDR3 has 15 residues. In nucleotides, the CDR3 is TGTGCCAGCTGGGTCGGGGAAGCGGGCAGTCAGCCCCAGCATTTT. Translating gives CASWVGEAGSQPQHF.